The rows below give T cell receptor beta chains drawn from one sample of a study of regulatory T cells in long-lasting Graves disease. MiXCR, run by TCRdb on the multiplex PCR reads, gives a single entry per CDR3 protein. The table lists some 500,000 distinct CDR3 sequences, about 15% of them singletons, with 20% to 25% in the top ten. This sample also appeared in a second study, on T cells in Graves' hyperthyroidism and ophthalmopathy.

The sample in question was peripheral blood mononuclear cells (PBMCs), obtained at new diagnosis, from a patient treated with antithyroid drugs. These receptor sequences come from a woman aged 40 to 65 with Graves disease. Both conserved end residues are part of each CDR3. Each record gives: CDR3 protein, J gene, V gene.

CASSPTSLPLIRNYGYTF	TRBJ1-2	TRBV7-8
CASSLGQAEAFF	TRBJ1-1	TRBV5-5
CASGPTDYYNEQFF	TRBJ2-1	TRBV12-3/TRBV12-4
CASSLGDPISYNEQFF	TRBJ2-1	TRBV27
CSGRGQIETQYF	TRBJ2-5	TRBV20-1
CASRETGGAYGYTF	TRBJ1-2	TRBV12-3/TRBV12-4
CASGRTGWNTGELFF	TRBJ2-2	TRBV12-5
CASSSFRGYGYTF	TRBJ1-2	TRBV7-8
CASSIKSTGRDYTF	TRBJ1-2	TRBV19
CASSQMGGAGEQYF	TRBJ2-7	TRBV3-1
CASSIARTEEQFF	TRBJ2-1	TRBV19
CASSSGSTPTNEKLFF	TRBJ1-4	TRBV12-3/TRBV12-4
CASSPLFSGANVLTF	TRBJ2-6	TRBV14
CASSVDAGISYNSPLHF	TRBJ1-6	TRBV9
CASPRDREYNEQFF	TRBJ2-1	TRBV7-3
CASAPGGLPNEQYF	TRBJ2-7	TRBV18
CASSLGGLRYNEQFF	TRBJ2-1	TRBV12-3/TRBV12-4
CASSESTRRATQYF	TRBJ2-5	TRBV10-2
CATSRGQGASSYEQYF	TRBJ2-7	TRBV15
CSVEEGGRDTIYF	TRBJ1-3	TRBV29-1
CASSLWPTMNTEAFF	TRBJ1-1	TRBV27
CASISRDNEAFF	TRBJ1-1	TRBV2
CASSLGWEGSYEQYF	TRBJ2-7	TRBV7-2
CASSVGLAATQGEQFF	TRBJ2-1	TRBV7-7
CASSIGDGPLTEAFF	TRBJ1-1	TRBV19
CASSLSGPSSYNEQFF	TRBJ2-1	TRBV6-5
CASSQAQNYGYTF	TRBJ1-2	TRBV4-1
CASSPMGNEQYF	TRBJ2-7	TRBV3-1
CASTLTGDSNQPQHF	TRBJ1-5	TRBV12-3/TRBV12-4
CASSYRVGQGFDEQFF	TRBJ2-1	TRBV11-2
CASSRDRTYGYTF	TRBJ1-2	TRBV5-6
CAISETSGGAGETQYF	NA	TRBV10-3
CASSDGGAGDGYTF	TRBJ1-2	TRBV10-2
CASSIYTDNEQFF	TRBJ2-1	TRBV19
CASSSQGSGYTF	TRBJ1-2	TRBV12-3/TRBV12-4
CASRLPGGRPGEDTQYF	TRBJ2-3	TRBV4-1
CASSLAGTGGHIQYF	TRBJ2-4	TRBV7-2
CSVTSVNTGELFF	TRBJ2-2	TRBV29-1
CSAPSDKIPYNEQFF	TRBJ2-1	TRBV20-1
CAISPGTGSTGELFF	TRBJ2-2	TRBV10-3
CSALGQEHYNEQFF	TRBJ2-1	TRBV20-1